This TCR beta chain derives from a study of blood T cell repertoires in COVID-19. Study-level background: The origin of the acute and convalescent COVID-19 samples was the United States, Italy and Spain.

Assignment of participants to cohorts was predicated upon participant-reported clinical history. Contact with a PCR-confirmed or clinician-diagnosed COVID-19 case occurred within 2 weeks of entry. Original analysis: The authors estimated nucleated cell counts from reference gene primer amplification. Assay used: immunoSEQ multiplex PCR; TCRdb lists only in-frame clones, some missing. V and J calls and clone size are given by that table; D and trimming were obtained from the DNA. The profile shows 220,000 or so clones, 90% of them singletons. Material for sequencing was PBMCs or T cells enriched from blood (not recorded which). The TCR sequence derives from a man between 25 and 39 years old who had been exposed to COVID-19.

CDR3 sequence (DNA): TGTGCCAGCAGTGAAGCTAGCCAAGCTCTCCTCCGGGATGGGTACGAGCAGTACTTC. Encoded protein: CASSEASQALLRDGYEQYF. The chain links TRBV2 to TRBJ2-7; weak D call: TRBD2 (5 bases). In germline, CDR1 is SNHLY, CDR2 FYNNEI. V shed 0 bases and J shed 4 bases, with 25 bases lying between them. The CDR3 extends over 19 amino acids.